These 13 T cell receptor beta chains were all obtained from the same sample, sequenced in a study of T cell responses to AZD1222 COVID-19 vaccine. Some clones are missing from TCRdb's copy, which holds only in-frame ones; the method was immunoSEQ multiplex PCR. The sample consists of about 18,000 clones, roughly 89% of them appearing once. The sample here was peripheral blood, taken 28 days after the second AZD1222 dose. These receptors all come from an adult who received the AZD1222 COVID-19 vaccine.

The chain has TRBV6-5 and TRBJ2-5, with 8 bases matching TRBD2. Germline V CDR1 and CDR2: MNHEY, SVGAGI. The V segment lost 0 bases and the J segment 5 bases; nucleotides outside the gene matches: 5. The CDR3 extends over 15 amino acids. The CDR3 reads CASSYSYGGGETQYF. As DNA, the CDR3 is TGTGCCAGCAGTTACTCGTATGGCGGGGGGGAGACCCAGTACTTC.

This clone was seen only once. The rearrangement uses TRBV30 and TRBJ1-2; tentatively, D is TRBD1 (6 bases). The germline V gene encodes CDR1 GTSNPN and CDR2 SVGIG (reference sequence). V dropped 3 bases and J dropped 0 bases, with 11 bases sitting between them. This CDR3 region has 14 residues. The CDR3: CAWRQTGTNYGYTF. The CDR3 nucleotides are TGTGCCTGGAGACAGACAGGCACTAACTATGGCTACACCTTC.

V is TRBV5-1 and J is TRBJ2-5; D is possibly TRBD2 (7 bases). Trimming shortened V by 3 bases and J by 2 bases, and 14 bases separated the two germline ends. Germline V gives CDR1 SGHRS, CDR2 YFSETQ. The CDR3 sequence is 15 residues long. The CDR3 loop is CASSWGPSGQETQYF. CDR3 sequence (DNA): TGCGCCAGCAGCTGGGGGCCTAGCGGACAAGAGACCCAGTACTTC.

The rearrangement uses TRBV27 and TRBJ1-3, with TRBD1 identical over 7 bases. CDR3 length: 17 amino acids. The V gene's germline CDR1 is MNHEY and CDR2 SMNVEV (reference sequence). The J segment lost 0 bases and the V segment lost 2 bases, leaving 7 bases of the junction unmatched. CDR3 nucleotides: TGTGCCAGCAGTTTAAGGGCAGGGGGAAACTCTGGAAACACCATATATTTT. It specifies CASSLRAGGNSGNTIYF.

The chain carries TRBV12-3 or TRBV12-4 and TRBJ2-5; tentative D call: TRBD2 (5 bases). Deletions cut 3 bases from V and 7 bases from J, with 12 bases between. The CDR3 covers 13 residues. The CDR3 loop is CASSFGNVRTQYF. CDR3 DNA sequence: TGTGCCAGCAGTTTCGGGAATGTGAGGACCCAGTACTTC.

The CDR3 spells CASSESGRETQYF. The DNA for the CDR3 is TGCGCCAGCAGTGAGAGCGGGAGGGAGACCCAGTACTTC. The gene calls are TRBV10-1 and TRBJ2-5, with TRBD2 matching over 9 bases. This CDR3 comprises 13 residues. Germline V gene sequence: CDR1 WNHNN, CDR2 SYGVQD (reference sequence). The V segment lost 2 bases and the J segment 5 bases; nucleotides outside the gene matches: 0.

This chain connects TRBV6-7 to TRBJ1-1; TRBD1 agrees at 10 bases. TRBV6-7 counts as an open reading frame of uncertain function. This CDR3 is built from 18 residues. J gave up 1 base and V 2 bases, and 10 bases lay outside the gene matches. CDR3 in DNA: TGTGCCAGCAGTTACGCTCGGGACAGGGGTCCTTGGAACACTGAAGCTTTCTTT. This codes for CASSYARDRGPWNTEAFF.

The genes are TRBV7-8 and TRBJ2-3; D is unresolved. Germline V gene sequence: CDR1 SGHVS, CDR2 FQNEAQ. The CDR3 sequence is 11 residues long. Trimming pared 2 bases from V and 6 bases from J, leaving 3 bases between. CDR3 loop: CASSLRDTQYF. CDR3 DNA sequence: TGTGCCAGCAGCTTACGGGATACGCAGTATTTT.

J is TRBJ1-1 and V is TRBV3-1 (or the pseudogene TRBV3-2); D call uncertain. Trimming took off 5 bases at V and 3 bases at J, with 10 bases between the two ends. Germline CDR1 is LGHDT and CDR2 is YNNKEL (reference sequence). This CDR3 has 13 amino acids. The CDR3 protein is CASSTRRDTEAFF. DNA for the CDR3: TGTGCCAGCAGCACCCGGAGAGACACTGAAGCTTTCTTT.

The chain employs TRBV6-1 and TRBJ2-7; the D is unclear. Trimming removed 1 base from V and 2 bases from J, with 12 bases in between. CDR3 size: 15 residues. From germline, CDR1 is MNHNS and CDR2 SASEGT. CDR3 amino acids: CASSEGWVLTYEQYV. The CDR3, as DNA: TGTGCCAGCAGTGAAGGGTGGGTCCTGACCTACGAGCAGTACGTC.

This clone was seen only once. The chain links TRBV5-4 to TRBJ2-7, with D hard to call. Germline V lookup: CDR1 SGHNT, CDR2 YYREEE (reference sequence). This CDR3 has 11 residues. With 4 bases removed from V and 0 bases from J, the gap between germline ends came to 2 bases. In DNA, the CDR3 is TGTGCCAGCAGCGACTCCTACGAGCAGTACGTC. This translates into CASSDSYEQYV.

The chain uses TRBV6-5 and TRBJ1-3; the D is unclear. CDR3 length: 13 residues. CDR1 and CDR2 from the germline V gene are MNHEY and SVGAGI. With 6 bases removed from V and 0 bases from J, the gap between germline ends came to 6 bases. The CDR3, as DNA: TGTGCCAGCAGGCAGTACTCTGGAAACACCATATATTTT. It specifies CASRQYSGNTIYF.

V usage is TRBV7-2 and J usage is TRBJ2-5; the D gene is possibly TRBD2 (5 bases). The CDR3 runs 16 residues. Germline V gene lookup returns CDR1 SGHTA and CDR2 FQGNSA. The ends were cut back, 4 bases at V and 5 bases at J, with 20 bases in the middle. CDR3 region: CASSWRRVGAGETQYF. DNA for the CDR3: TGTGCCAGCAGCTGGCGCCGTGTGGGAGCCGGGGAGACCCAGTACTTC.